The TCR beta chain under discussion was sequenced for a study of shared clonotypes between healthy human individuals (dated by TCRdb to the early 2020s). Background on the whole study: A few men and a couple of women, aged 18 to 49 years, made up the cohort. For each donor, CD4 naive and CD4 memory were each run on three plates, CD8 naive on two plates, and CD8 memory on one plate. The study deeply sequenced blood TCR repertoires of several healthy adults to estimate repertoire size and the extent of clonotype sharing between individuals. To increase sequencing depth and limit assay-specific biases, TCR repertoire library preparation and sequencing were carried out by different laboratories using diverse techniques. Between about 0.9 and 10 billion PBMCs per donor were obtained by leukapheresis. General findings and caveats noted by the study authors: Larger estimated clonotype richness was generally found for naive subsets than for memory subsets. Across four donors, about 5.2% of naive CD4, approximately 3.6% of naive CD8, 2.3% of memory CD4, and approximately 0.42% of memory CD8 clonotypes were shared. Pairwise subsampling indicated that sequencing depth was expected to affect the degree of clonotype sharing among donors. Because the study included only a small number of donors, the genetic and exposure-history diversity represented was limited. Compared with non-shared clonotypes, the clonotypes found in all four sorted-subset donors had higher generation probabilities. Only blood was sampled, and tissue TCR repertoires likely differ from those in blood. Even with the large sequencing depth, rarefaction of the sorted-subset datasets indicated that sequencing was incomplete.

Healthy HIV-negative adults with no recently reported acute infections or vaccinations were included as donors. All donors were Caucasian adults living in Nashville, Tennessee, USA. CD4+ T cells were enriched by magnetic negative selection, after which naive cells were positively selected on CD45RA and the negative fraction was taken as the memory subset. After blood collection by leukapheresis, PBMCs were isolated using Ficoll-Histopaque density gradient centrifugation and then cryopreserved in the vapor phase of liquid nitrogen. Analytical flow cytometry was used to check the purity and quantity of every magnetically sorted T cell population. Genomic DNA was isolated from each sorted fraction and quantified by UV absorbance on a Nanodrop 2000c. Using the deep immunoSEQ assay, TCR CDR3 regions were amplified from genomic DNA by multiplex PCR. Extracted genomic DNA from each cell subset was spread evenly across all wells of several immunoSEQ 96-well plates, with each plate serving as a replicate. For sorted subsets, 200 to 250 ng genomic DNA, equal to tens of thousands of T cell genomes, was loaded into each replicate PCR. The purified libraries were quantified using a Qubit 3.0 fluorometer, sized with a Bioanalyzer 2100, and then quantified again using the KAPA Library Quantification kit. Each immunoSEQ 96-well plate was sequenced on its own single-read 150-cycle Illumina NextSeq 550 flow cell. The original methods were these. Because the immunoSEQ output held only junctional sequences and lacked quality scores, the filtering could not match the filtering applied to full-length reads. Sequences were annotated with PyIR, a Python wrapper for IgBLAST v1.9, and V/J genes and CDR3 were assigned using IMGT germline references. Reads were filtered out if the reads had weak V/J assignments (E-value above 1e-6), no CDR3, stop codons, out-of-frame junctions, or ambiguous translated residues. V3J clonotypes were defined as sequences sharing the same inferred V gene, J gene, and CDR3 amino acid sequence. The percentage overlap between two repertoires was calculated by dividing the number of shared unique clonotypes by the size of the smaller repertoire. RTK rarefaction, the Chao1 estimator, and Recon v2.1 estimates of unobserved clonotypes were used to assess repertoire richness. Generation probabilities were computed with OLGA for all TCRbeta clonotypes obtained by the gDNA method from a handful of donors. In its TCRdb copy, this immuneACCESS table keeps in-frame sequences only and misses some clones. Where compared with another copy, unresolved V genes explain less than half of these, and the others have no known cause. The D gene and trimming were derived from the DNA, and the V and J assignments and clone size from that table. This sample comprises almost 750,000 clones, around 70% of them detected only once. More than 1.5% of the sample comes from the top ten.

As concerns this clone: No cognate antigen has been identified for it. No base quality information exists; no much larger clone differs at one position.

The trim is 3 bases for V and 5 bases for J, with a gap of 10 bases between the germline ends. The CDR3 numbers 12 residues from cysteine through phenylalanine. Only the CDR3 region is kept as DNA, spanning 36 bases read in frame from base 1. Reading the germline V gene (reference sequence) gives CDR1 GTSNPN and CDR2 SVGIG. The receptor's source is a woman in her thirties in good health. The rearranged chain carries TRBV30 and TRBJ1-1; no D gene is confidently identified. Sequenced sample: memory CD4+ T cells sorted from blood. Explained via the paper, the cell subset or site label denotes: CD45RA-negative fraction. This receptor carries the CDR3 CAWRRVGTEAFF. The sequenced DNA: TGTGCCTGGAGAAGGGTGGGTACTGAAGCTTTCTTT.